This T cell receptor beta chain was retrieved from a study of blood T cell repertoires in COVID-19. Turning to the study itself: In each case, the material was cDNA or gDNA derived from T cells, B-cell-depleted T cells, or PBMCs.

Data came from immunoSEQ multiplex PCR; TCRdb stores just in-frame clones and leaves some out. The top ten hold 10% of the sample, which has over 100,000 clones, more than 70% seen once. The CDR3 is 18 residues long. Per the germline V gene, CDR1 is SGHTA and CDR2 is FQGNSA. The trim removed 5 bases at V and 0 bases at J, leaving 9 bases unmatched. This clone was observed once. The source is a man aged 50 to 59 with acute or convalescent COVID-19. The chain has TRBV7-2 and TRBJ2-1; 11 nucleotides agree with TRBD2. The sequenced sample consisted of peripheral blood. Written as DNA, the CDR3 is TGTGCCAGCAGCGATACTAGCGGGAGAGTCAGCTCCTACAATGAGCAGTTCTTC. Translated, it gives CASSDTSGRVSSYNEQFF. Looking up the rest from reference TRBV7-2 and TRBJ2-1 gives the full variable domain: GAGVSQSPSNKVTEKGKDVELRCDPISGHTALYWYRQSLGQGLEFLIYFQGNSAPDKSGLPSDRFSAERTGGSVSTLTIQRTQQEDSAVYLCASSDTSGRVSSYNEQFFGPGTRLTVL.